The next 20 T cell receptor beta chains were all read from a single sample in a study of beta chain features in type 1 diabetes. Reverse transcribing all isolated RNA meant expressed TCRB transcripts were sequenced. The data were produced by immunoSEQ multiplex PCR, yet TCRdb's version contains in-frame clones alone and is incomplete. Of about 140,000 clones listed, approximately 9.8% are singletons. Source material: central memory CD4+ T cells from blood. The receptors here all came from a middle-aged woman in good health.

The V call is TRBV7-9, the J call TRBJ2-7; 7 positions match TRBD1. The CDR3 is 14 amino acids. Germline CDR1 SEHNR, CDR2 FQNEAQ (reference sequence). V gave up 0 bases and J gave up 3 bases; unmatched junction bases: 2. The CDR3 bases are TGTGCCAGCAGCTTAGCGGGACAGATCTACGAGCAGTACTTC. Encoded protein: CASSLAGQIYEQYF.

The chain employs TRBV5-6 and TRBJ2-5; 8 bases agree with TRBD2. CDR3 size: 15 residues. CDR1 is SGHDT, CDR2 YYEEEE, per germline. Unmatched junction bases numbered 11, after V lost 6 bases and J lost 4 bases. The CDR3 region has the DNA TGTGCCAGCAAGCTAATCCACGGGGGGGGAGAGACCCAGTACTTC. Amino acids: CASKLIHGGGETQYF.

The genes are TRBV27 and TRBJ2-1; 8 nucleotides match TRBD1. CDR1 is MNHEY, CDR2 SMNVEV, per germline (reference sequence). The CDR3 is 16 residues long. Unmatched junction bases numbered 9, after V lost 4 bases and J lost 4 bases. CDR3 DNA: TGTGCCAGCAGTTACCGACAGGGGATGATATACAATGAGCAGTTCTTC. Translating it yields CASSYRQGMIYNEQFF.

The chain couples TRBV5-1 to TRBJ1-6; D unclear. Trimming removed 9 bases at V and 9 bases at J, with 25 bases between. CDR3 length: 16 amino acids. Germline V gene data show CDR1 as SGHRS and CDR2 as YFSETQ. The CDR3 here is CATSLDGRGEGSPLHF. Here the CDR3 DNA reads TGCGCCACCTCCCTTGATGGACGGGGAGAGGGTTCACCCCTCCACTTT.

The table lists this clone with a few counts. The chain combines TRBV27 with TRBJ1-2; maybe TRBD1 (5 bases). Trimming stripped 6 bases from V and 0 bases from J, with 20 bases between. CDR3 length: 17 amino acids. Looked up from germline, CDR1 is MNHEY and CDR2 is SMNVEV (reference sequence). CDR3 in amino acids: CASRSPLRGLSNYGYTF. CDR3 nucleotide sequence: TGTGCCAGCAGAAGCCCTTTAAGGGGCCTTTCTAACTATGGCTACACCTTC.

The chain links TRBV2 to TRBJ2-1; D unresolved. The V and J ends lost 7 bases and 2 bases respectively, with 27 bases between them. This CDR3 comprises 19 residues. CDR1 and CDR2 (germline): SNHLY, FYNNEI. The CDR3 loop is CASKAPTSLVWRTYNEQFF. The CDR3 region has the DNA TGTGCCAGCAAAGCCCCCACGTCGCTAGTATGGCGGACCTACAATGAGCAGTTCTTC.

This clone was picked up a small number of times. The chain carries TRBV2 and TRBJ1-4, with a tentative D call TRBD1 (6 bases). CDR1 and CDR2 from the germline V gene are SNHLY and FYNNEI. V lost 7 bases and J 5 bases, leaving 14 bases between the germline ends. The CDR3 is 14 residues long. In DNA, the CDR3 is TGTGCCAGCATCCAGACAGGATACAATGAAAAACTGTTTTTT. Translating it yields CASIQTGYNEKLFF.

The gene calls are TRBV28 and TRBJ2-5, with 10 bases lining up with TRBD2. CDR3 length: 15 residues. CDR1 MDHEN and CDR2 SYDVKM come from the germline V gene. V shed 3 bases and J 5 bases; nucleotides not matched to a gene: 6. The DNA of the CDR3 is TGTGCCAGCAGTTTTGAGCGGGGGGGCCTCGAGACCCAGTACTTC. Translated: CASSFERGGLETQYF.

The rearrangement joins TRBV6-4 to TRBJ2-2; 8 positions agree with TRBD1. V lost 8 bases and J lost 5; bases outside the gene matches: 7. The CDR3 spans 14 residues. Germline V gene lookup returns CDR1 MRHNA and CDR2 SNTAGT. Here the CDR3 DNA reads TGTGCCAGCTCCGACAGGGGCGGGACCGGGGAGCTGTTTTTT. Encoded protein: CASSDRGGTGELFF.

The rearrangement uses TRBV5-4 and TRBJ1-4; 8 nucleotides line up with TRBD1. Germline assignment: CDR1 SGHNT and CDR2 YYREEE (reference sequence). J gave up 0 bases and V 3 bases, and 1 base lay outside the gene matches. There are 15 residues in the CDR3. CDR3 sequence: CASSWDRSTNEKLFF. The CDR3 DNA reads as TGTGCCAGCAGCTGGGACAGGTCAACTAATGAAAAACTGTTTTTT.

This clone was recorded a few times. V usage is TRBV27 and J usage is TRBJ2-4; perhaps TRBD2 as D (5 bases). The CDR3 consists of 14 residues. Germline-derived CDR1 and CDR2 are MNHEY and SMNVEV (reference sequence). Trimming removed 3 bases from V and 0 bases from J, with 6 bases in between. The CDR3 spells CASSFAGAKNIQYF. CDR3 nucleotides: TGTGCCAGCAGTTTCGCGGGAGCCAAAAACATTCAGTACTTC.

There are a few counts of this clone. The chain uses TRBV5-1 and TRBJ2-2, with D unresolved. The CDR3 is 15 residues long. CDR1 SGHRS and CDR2 YFSETQ come from the germline V gene. Trimming removed 4 bases from V and 3 bases from J, with 13 bases in between. For the CDR3, the DNA is TGCGCCAGCAGCATTTACGGAGAGGACACCGGGGAGCTGTTTTTT. Translating gives CASSIYGEDTGELFF.

This clone was detected a few times. The V gene is TRBV5-4, the J gene TRBJ1-1; TRBD1 matches 8 bases. The V gene end was trimmed by 4 bases and the J gene end by 6 bases; junction bases not matched to a gene: 5. Germline lookup yields CDR1 SGHNT and CDR2 YYREEE (reference sequence). The CDR3 loop spans 13 amino acids. CDR3 sequence (DNA): TGTGCCAGCAGCGCCCGGACAGGGCCTGAAGCTTTCTTT. Its protein product is CASSARTGPEAFF.

This clone was recorded only once. The V gene is TRBV2, the J gene TRBJ2-2; 12 bases agree with TRBD1. The junction had 9 bases not matched to a gene; V was cut back by 8 bases and J by 5 bases. Germline lookup yields CDR1 SNHLY and CDR2 FYNNEI. The length of the CDR3 is 16 residues. The CDR3 protein is CASREGQGASTGELFF. DNA of the CDR3: TGTGCCAGCCGAGAGGGACAGGGGGCAAGTACCGGGGAGCTGTTTTTT.

The rearrangement joins TRBV6-1 to TRBJ2-2; TRBD1 is a possible D gene (7 bases). CDR3 length: 15 residues. Trimming took off 5 bases at V and 1 base at J, with 11 bases between the two ends. CDR1 and CDR2 from the germline V gene are MNHNS and SASEGT. In DNA form, the CDR3 reads TGTGCCAGCAGTCTCCAGGGGGGGAACACCGGGGAGCTGTTTTTT. Translation: CASSLQGGNTGELFF.

This sequence joins TRBV10-3 and TRBJ1-3; 8 positions agree with TRBD1. The CDR3 runs to 14 residues. The germline V gene encodes CDR1 ENHRY and CDR2 SYGVKD. Trimming at V came to 3 bases and at J to 8 bases, leaving 6 bases not matched to a gene. The CDR3 protein is CAISESRGLDTIYF. CDR3 nucleotides: TGTGCCATCAGTGAATCCAGGGGGCTGGACACCATATATTTT.

This clone was picked up a small number of times. This rearrangement joins TRBV21-1 to TRBJ1-5; no check of the table's D call, TRBD1, against the DNA was made. TRBV21-1 is recorded as a pseudogene. CDR3 length: 18 amino acids. This chain's CDR3 is CASSKAQWADRNNQPQHF. Written as DNA, the CDR3 is TGTGCCAGCAGCAAAGCGCAGTGGGCTGATAGAAACAATCAGCCCCAGCATTTT.

This clone has more than one count but fewer than ten. This sequence joins TRBV5-1 and TRBJ2-6, with a tentative D call TRBD1 (6 bases). Germline CDR1 and CDR2: SGHRS and YFSETQ. The CDR3 contains 15 residues. V lost 4 bases, J lost 4 bases, and 12 bases lay in between. CDR3 in amino acids: CASSPPGVGANVLTF. The DNA of the CDR3 is TGCGCCAGCAGCCCCCCAGGGGTCGGGGCCAACGTCCTGACTTTC. Based on the CDR3 plus reference TRBV5-1 and TRBJ2-6, the full variable domain is KAGVTQTPRYLIKTRGQQVTLSCSPISGHRSVSWYQQTPGQGLQFLFEYFSETQRNKGNFPGRFSGRQFSNSRSEMNVSTLELGDSALYLCASSPPGVGANVLTFGAGSRLTVL.

This clone showed up just a few times. The V and J genes are TRBV15 and TRBJ2-7; TRBD1 might be the D (5 bases). The CDR3 runs to 16 residues. With 4 bases removed from V and 5 bases from J, the gap between germline ends came to 21 bases. The germline V gene has CDR1 LNHNV and CDR2 YYDKDF (reference sequence). CDR3 in DNA: TGTGCCACCAGCAAAGGGGTAACGGCCCAAGGGGACGAGCAGTACTTC. Amino acid sequence: CATSKGVTAQGDEQYF. Full variable domain (outside the CDR3, taken from reference TRBV15 and TRBJ2-7): DAMVIQNPRYQVTQFGKPVTLSCSQTLNHNVMYWYQQKSSQAPKLLFHYYDKDFNNEADTPDNFQSRRPNTSFCFLDIRSPGLGDTAMYLCATSKGVTAQGDEQYFGPGTRLTVT.

This chain connects TRBV18 to TRBJ1-5; the match to TRBD1 covers 10 bases. J lost 6 bases, V lost 3 bases, and 8 bases had no gene match. Germline CDR1 KGHSH, CDR2 LQKENI. The CDR3 loop spans 16 amino acids. The CDR3 region is CASSPGQGNFRQPQHF. As DNA, the CDR3 is TGTGCCAGCTCACCGGGACAGGGGAATTTTCGTCAGCCCCAGCATTTT.